These 23 T cell receptor beta chains were all obtained from the same sample, sequenced in a study of post-analysis software for immune sequencing data. Study results and limitations: Elevated frequency relative to controls characterized several TRBV segments in patients, TRBV5-6, TRBV5-1 and TRBV20-1 among them.

The antigens these receptors bind are not known. Unique molecular identifiers were carried by the TCR beta cDNA libraries. One entry per CDR3 protein, called by TCRdb with MiXCR from the PCR reads. The sample carries about 560,000 distinct CDR3 sequences, around 40% recorded once. The material sequenced was blood. The source is a girl aged 10 to 17 with multiple sclerosis.

This chain joins TRBV7-2 and TRBJ2-3, with 13 bases fitting TRBD2. The V and J ends lost 5 bases and 9 bases, in that order; junction bases with no gene match: 8. Germline lookup yields CDR1 SGHTA and CDR2 FQGNSA. This CDR3 spans 15 amino acids. The CDR3 bases are TGTGCCAGCAGCCGAACTAGCGGGGGGGTAGGGACGCAGTATTTT. It encodes CASSRTSGGVGTQYF.

This clonotype has only a few counts. The chain uses TRBV5-5 and TRBJ2-1, with a tentative D call TRBD1 (6 bases). The V and J ends lost 3 bases and 9 bases respectively, with 19 bases between them. The CDR3 has 15 residues. In germline, CDR1 is SGHKS, CDR2 YYEKEE (reference sequence). This chain's CDR3 is CASSSGSSGAAEQFF. In DNA, the CDR3 is TGTGCCAGCAGCTCAGGGTCTTCAGGGGCTGCTGAGCAGTTCTTC.

This clonotype has more than one count but fewer than ten. The V gene is TRBV12-3 or TRBV12-4, the J gene TRBJ2-4, with 10 bases lining up with TRBD1. The V and J ends lost 6 bases and 15 bases, in that order; junction bases with no gene match: 14. CDR3 length equals 14 residues. The CDR3 DNA sequence: TGTGCCAGCAGGCGATCAGGCGACAGGGGGCCTTGGTACTTC. As protein: CASRRSGDRGPWYF.

This clonotype came up once. This rearrangement joins TRBV6-5 to TRBJ2-4; TRBD1 or TRBD2 may be the D gene (8 bases each). The J call may be faulty, since TRBJ2-7 better matches the DNA end. The CDR3 length is 15 residues. Germline lookup yields CDR1 MNHEY and CDR2 SVGAGI. In DNA, the CDR3 is TGTGCCAGCTATAGCGGGGCAGGGGGCTTCCACGAGCAGTACTTC. Its protein product is CASYSGAGGFHEQYF.

This clonotype was seen a handful of times. Here the CDR3 reads CASRGNRGSSYEQYF. The DNA for the CDR3 is TGCGCCAGCAGAGGAAACAGGGGAAGCTCCTACGAGCAGTACTTC. The chain uses TRBV5-1 and TRBJ2-7, with 7 bases that match TRBD1. The CDR3 covers 15 residues. Unmatched junction bases numbered 8, after V lost 5 bases and J lost 0 bases. Looked up from germline, CDR1 is SGHRS and CDR2 is YFSETQ.

This clonotype was detected a few times. The V gene is TRBV12-3 or TRBV12-4, the J gene TRBJ2-1, with 8 bases lining up with TRBD2. Unmatched junction bases numbered 2, after V lost 5 bases and J lost 2 bases. The CDR3 is 14 residues long. The CDR3 coding sequence is TGTGCCAGCAGTAGCGGGGGACCCTACAATGAGCAGTTCTTC. Translation: CASSSGGPYNEQFF.

This clonotype was counted between two and nine times. The chain has TRBV29-1 and TRBJ1-1; no clear D. Trimming shortened V by 1 base and J by 1 base, and 7 bases separated the two germline ends. Germline V lookup: CDR1 SQVTM, CDR2 ANQGSEA. The CDR3 sequence is 13 residues long. The CDR3 region is CSVEVAENTEAFF. The CDR3 DNA sequence: TGCAGCGTTGAAGTGGCAGAGAACACTGAAGCTTTCTTT.

The rearrangement uses TRBV7-2 and TRBJ2-3; tentative D call: TRBD2 (5 bases). CDR3 length equals 16 residues. In germline, CDR1 is SGHTA, CDR2 FQGNSA. V lost 5 bases and J 0 bases, leaving 15 bases between the germline ends. The CDR3 bases are TGTGCCAGCAGCCCCCGCGCGGGTATCAGCACAGATACGCAGTATTTT. Translation gives CASSPRAGISTDTQYF.

This clonotype was seen more than once but under ten times. J is TRBJ2-7 and V is TRBV4-2; TRBD1 is a possible D gene (8 bases). V dropped 2 bases and J dropped 6 bases, with 14 bases sitting between them. The CDR3 sequence is 14 residues long. The V gene's germline CDR1 is LGHNA and CDR2 YNFKEQ. CDR3 sequence reads: CASSQKTGEGEQYF. The CDR3 nucleotides are TGTGCCAGCAGCCAAAAGACAGGGGAGGGCGAGCAGTACTTC.

This clonotype was recorded once. This chain uses TRBV5-1 with TRBJ2-7, with D unresolved. The CDR3 totals 21 residues. Trimming left V 2 bases short and J 0 bases short, with 30 bases between. Per germline, CDR1 SGHRS and CDR2 YFSETQ. The DNA for the CDR3 is TGCGCCAGCAGCTTCTATCCTCCTTATTCTGCAGTTAGGTCGAGCTCCTACGAGCAGTACTTC. Amino acid sequence: CASSFYPPYSAVRSSSYEQYF.

The gene calls are TRBV7-2 and TRBJ2-3; 9 nucleotides line up with TRBD2. Trimming at V came to 3 bases and at J to 8 bases, leaving 0 bases not matched to a gene. CDR3 length: 12 residues. Germline CDR1 SGHTA, CDR2 FQGNSA. CDR3 sequence (DNA): TGTGCCAGCAGCTTGACTAGCGGTACGCAGTATTTT. It codes for CASSLTSGTQYF. Variable domain in full (rest from reference TRBV7-2 and TRBJ2-3): GAGVSQSPSNKVTEKGKDVELRCDPISGHTALYWYRQSLGQGLEFLIYFQGNSAPDKSGLPSDRFSAERTGGSVSTLTIQRTQQEDSAVYLCASSLTSGTQYFGPGTRLTVL.

The V gene is TRBV6-5, the J gene TRBJ2-5; 7 bases fit TRBD1. Germline loops: CDR1 MNHEY, CDR2 SVGAGI. The CDR3 loop spans 16 amino acids. J gave up 5 bases and V 6 bases, and 15 bases lay outside the gene matches. CDR3: CASSPPQQGWGETQYF. CDR3 nucleotides: TGTGCCAGCAGCCCACCTCAACAGGGGTGGGGGGAGACCCAGTACTTC.

This clonotype has just a few counts. The chain couples TRBV12-3 or TRBV12-4 to TRBJ1-4; D is unclear. The CDR3 has 12 residues. V shed 5 bases and J shed 13 bases, with 14 bases lying between them. CDR3 sequence: CASSLDGLRLFF. The DNA of the CDR3 is TGTGCCAGCAGTCTCGACGGCCTCAGACTGTTTTTT.

This chain links TRBV6-2 or TRBV6-3 with TRBJ1-1, with 7 bases identical to TRBD1. The CDR3 extends over 17 amino acids. Germline V lookup: CDR1 MNHEY, CDR2 SVGEGT. Trimming cost V 5 bases and J 1 base; bases outside gene matches: 13. CDR3 residues: CASSKTGTDLWNTEAFF. The CDR3 region has the DNA TGTGCCAGCAGTAAAACCGGGACAGACCTTTGGAACACTGAAGCTTTCTTT.

This clonotype has just a few counts. This sequence joins TRBV12-3 or TRBV12-4 and TRBJ2-5; 11 nucleotides align to TRBD2. With V trimmed by 6 bases and J by 1 base, 13 bases remained unmatched. The CDR3 is made up of 18 amino acids. CDR3 residues: CASSSEPGLAAFQETQYF. DNA of the CDR3: TGTGCCAGCAGCTCAGAACCGGGACTAGCGGCGTTCCAAGAGACCCAGTACTTC.

CDR3 residues: CASSYSARGRSTDTQYF. The CDR3 DNA is TGTGCCAGCAGTTACTCTGCGAGGGGGAGGAGCACAGATACGCAGTATTTT. The chain carries TRBV27 and TRBJ2-3; D is perhaps TRBD1 or TRBD2 (6 bases each). The CDR3 contains 17 residues. Germline loops: CDR1 MNHEY, CDR2 SMNVEV (reference sequence). V gave up 4 bases and J gave up 0 bases, with 17 bases separating them.

The chain joins TRBV10-3 to TRBJ1-1, with TRBD1 matching over 8 bases. With 1 base clipped from V and 1 base from J, the junction kept 2 bases outside the gene matches. Per germline, CDR1 ENHRY and CDR2 SYGVKD. The CDR3 is 15 amino acids. The DNA for the CDR3 is TGTGCCATCAGTGAGTTCGGGACAGGGAACACTGAAGCTTTCTTT. Encoded protein: CAISEFGTGNTEAFF.

This clonotype has just a few counts. This chain joins TRBV13 and TRBJ2-5, with 7 bases matching TRBD1. The CDR3 contains 15 residues. Unmatched junction bases numbered 11, after V lost 5 bases and J lost 5 bases. CDR1 is PRHDT, CDR2 FYEKMQ, per germline (reference sequence). CDR3 bases: TGTGCCAGCAGCGGGGCCGGGACAGCGAATGAGACCCAGTACTTC. This codes for CASSGAGTANETQYF. The whole variable domain, filled in from reference TRBV13 and TRBJ2-5, reads AAGVIQSPRHLIKEKRETATLKCYPIPRHDTVYWYQQGPGQDPQFLISFYEKMQSDKGSIPDRFSAQQFSDYHSELNMSSLELGDSALYFCASSGAGTANETQYFGPGTRLLVL.

V is TRBV27 and J is TRBJ2-3, with 11 positions matching TRBD2. The CDR3 runs 16 residues. Germline values: CDR1 MNHEY, CDR2 SMNVEV (reference sequence). V gave up 5 bases and J gave up 5 bases; unmatched junction bases: 9. CDR3 bases: TGTGCCAGCAGTCCATTAGCGGGGGGGCAGGGAGATACGCAGTATTTT. This encodes CASSPLAGGQGDTQYF.

There are a few counts of this clonotype. This chain joins TRBV5-1 and TRBJ2-1; TRBD1 is a possible D gene (6 bases). Germline V gene lookup returns CDR1 SGHRS and CDR2 YFSETQ. V was trimmed by 0 bases and J by 0 bases, leaving 13 bases between them. The CDR3 has 17 residues. In DNA, the CDR3 is TGCGCCAGCAGCTTGGGGGGTTGGGACATCTCCTACAATGAGCAGTTCTTC. Protein: CASSLGGWDISYNEQFF.

The chain employs TRBV5-1 and TRBJ2-2, with 9 positions matching TRBD2. The CDR3 totals 15 residues. Germline CDR1 SGHRS, CDR2 YFSETQ. V lost 5 bases and J lost 6; bases outside the gene matches: 8. The CDR3 coding sequence is TGCGCCAGCAGTTCCGCGGGAGGGGTGGCCGGGGAGCTGTTTTTT. This translates into CASSSAGGVAGELFF.

This clonotype appeared a few times. The rearrangement joins TRBV18 to TRBJ2-7, with TRBD1 matching 8 bases. Germline-derived CDR1 and CDR2 are KGHSH and LQKENI. The CDR3 covers 14 residues. V dropped 1 base and J dropped 2; count of bases not matched to a gene: 1. This CDR3 is CASSPQDRAYEQYF. CDR3 DNA: TGTGCCAGCTCACCACAGGACAGGGCCTACGAGCAGTACTTC.

About this clonotype itself: Sequence at one end of the junction differs from germline and may be a read error. The chain links TRBV4-1 to TRBJ1-6; 10 bases agree with TRBD1. The V gene's germline CDR1 is MGHRA and CDR2 YSYEKL. CDR3 size: 18 residues. The CDR3: CASSQMIWDRGSGSPPHF. The CDR3 DNA sequence: TGCGCCAGCAGCCAAATGATTTGGGACAGGGGCTCAGGGTCACCCCCCCACTTT.